This is a list of T cell receptor beta chains from one sample in a study of OX40 agonist ivuxolimab in advanced cancers. This table comes from immunoSEQ multiplex PCR, and its TCRdb copy is limited to in-frame clones, with some not included. The table has some 90,000 clones, approximately 89% seen once; the top ten hold about 4.5%. The sample was CD4+ or CD8+ T cells sorted from blood, taken in a trial of the OX40 agonist ivuxolimab. The receptor source for this set is an adult with an advanced solid tumor such as melanoma, head and neck, liver or kidney cancer. The CDR3 runs from the conserved cysteine through the conserved F or W. The D gene is left open where the match is weak. Clone size is not always given. Where it is, it says once, few, many or a class for expanded clones.

NA | TRBJ2-2 | NA | TRBV9 | CASSVGIGGRTGELFF | TGTGCCAGCAGCGTAGGGATAGGGGGGCGTACCGGGGAGCTGTTTTTT
NA | TRBJ1-6 | NA | TRBV19 | CASATGSYNSPLHF | TGTGCCAGCGCGACAGGCTCCTATAATTCACCCCTCCACTTT
NA | TRBJ1-5 | NA | TRBV27 | CASSFGRGGQPQHF | TGTGCCAGCAGTTTCGGGAGGGGAGGTCAGCCCCAGCATTTT
once | TRBJ2-7 | NA | TRBV6-1 | CASSASTTAYEQYF | TGTGCCAGCAGTGCCTCGACTACCGCCTACGAGCAGTACTTC
NA | TRBJ1-5 | NA | TRBV11-2 | CASSQEREQPQHF | TGTGCCAGCAGTCAGGAAAGGGAGCAGCCCCAGCATTTT
once | TRBJ2-1 | NA | TRBV4-2 | CASSQEQGRTEQFF | TGTGCCAGCAGCCAAGAACAGGGAAGGACTGAGCAGTTCTTC
NA | TRBJ2-3 | TRBD2 | TRBV7-2 | CASSLVVGGTSTDTQYF | TGTGCCAGCAGCTTAGTCGTGGGGGGGACCAGCACAGATACGCAGTATTTT
few | TRBJ1-1 | NA | TRBV7-7 | CASSQEQGTEAFF | TGTGCCAGCAGTCAGGAACAGGGCACTGAAGCTTTCTTT
NA | TRBJ1-2 | TRBD1 | TRBV29-1 | CSVEQTGYGYTF | TGCAGCGTTGAGCAGACAGGGTATGGCTACACCTTC
many | TRBJ1-2 | NA | TRBV2 | CASRETGHPNYGYTF | TGTGCCAGCAGAGAAACGGGACACCCGAACTATGGCTACACCTTC
NA | TRBJ2-3 | NA | TRBV14 | CASSPRLARTDTQYF | TGTGCCAGCAGCCCCAGGCTAGCGCGCACAGATACGCAGTATTTT
NA | TRBJ1-1 | NA | TRBV18 | CASSIQPYTEAFF | TGTGCCAGCTCGATTCAGCCGTACACTGAAGCTTTCTTT
NA | TRBJ2-1 | TRBD2 | TRBV9 | CASSTPRSGMVAGPNEQFF | TGTGCCAGCAGCACTCCCCGTAGCGGGATGGTCGCCGGCCCCAATGAGCAGTTCTTC
NA | TRBJ1-1 | TRBD1 | TRBV19 | CASSNPGTGDTEAFF | TGTGCCAGTAGTAACCCCGGGACAGGGGACACTGAAGCTTTCTTT
NA | TRBJ2-3 | NA | TRBV28 | CASSLALSTDTQYF | TGTGCCAGCAGTTTGGCCCTCAGCACAGATACGCAGTATTTT
once | TRBJ2-1 | NA | TRBV7-9 | CASSLDNEQFF | TGTGCCAGCAGCTTAGATAATGAGCAGTTCTTC
NA | TRBJ1-2 | TRBD1 | TRBV7-9 | CASSPRPGQGTLANYGYTF | TGTGCCAGCAGCCCGCGACCGGGACAGGGGACTTTAGCTAACTATGGCTACACCTTC
NA | TRBJ1-5 | TRBD1 | TRBV19 | CASSIPPGTGYRNQPQHF | TGTGCCAGTAGTATACCCCCCGGGACAGGGTATCGCAATCAGCCCCAGCATTTT
NA | TRBJ2-1 | TRBD2 | TRBV10-3 | CAISELTSGDNEQFF | TGTGCCATCAGTGAGTTGACTAGCGGGGACAATGAGCAGTTCTTC
NA | TRBJ2-2 | NA | TRBV18 | CASSLAGTTGELFF | TGTGCCAGCTCCCTGGCAGGGACCACCGGGGAGCTGTTTTTT
few | TRBJ1-5 | TRBD1 | TRBV6-6 | CASSYRTGDNQPQHF | TGTGCCAGCAGTTACCGGACAGGGGATAATCAGCCCCAGCATTTT
once | TRBJ1-2 | NA | TRBV19 | CASSVGGRGGYTF | TGTGCCAGTAGTGTCGGGGGGCGAGGCGGCTACACCTTC
NA | TRBJ2-3 | TRBD2 | TRBV7-2 | CASSLVGTSGRTQYF | TGTGCCAGCAGCTTAGTAGGGACTAGCGGGAGGACGCAGTATTTT
NA | TRBJ2-3 | NA | TRBV29-1 | CSVREGDTQYF | TGCAGCGTGCGAGAGGGAGATACGCAGTATTTT
NA | TRBJ2-7 | NA | TRBV5-8 | CASSLRDTSYEQYF | TGTGCCAGCAGCTTGCGGGACACCTCCTACGAGCAGTACTTC
NA | TRBJ1-1 | NA | TRBV5-6 | CASSLGQVGGGTEAFF | TGTGCCAGCAGCTTGGGACAGGTCGGCGGTGGGACTGAAGCTTTCTTT
NA | TRBJ2-5 | NA | TRBV14 | CASSRDTQETQYF | TGTGCCAGCAGCCGGGACACTCAAGAGACCCAGTACTTC
NA | TRBJ1-3 | NA | TRBV6-6 | CASSYSQADSGNTIYF | TGTGCCAGCAGTTACAGCCAGGCCGACTCTGGAAACACCATATATTTT
NA | TRBJ2-3 | NA | TRBV4-2 | CASSQDITDTDTQYF | TGTGCCAGCAGCCAAGATATTACTGACACAGATACGCAGTATTTT
NA | TRBJ2-7 | TRBD2 | TRBV6-1 | CASSEAPASGSYEQYF | TGTGCCAGCAGTGAAGCGCCGGCTAGCGGGAGCTACGAGCAGTACTTC
NA | TRBJ2-1 | NA | TRBV18 | CASSPNPSSYNEQFF | TGTGCCAGCTCACCTAACCCGAGCTCCTACAATGAGCAGTTCTTC
NA | TRBJ1-4 | NA | TRBV6-1 | CASSDPPTRGVNEKLFF | TGTGCCAGCAGTGATCCACCCACTCGCGGGGTTAATGAAAAACTGTTTTTT
NA | TRBJ1-5 | NA | TRBV7-8 | CASSLELWQGGWRSNQPQHF | TGTGCCAGCAGCTTAGAGTTATGGCAGGGTGGGTGGAGGAGCAATCAGCCCCAGCATTTT
once | TRBJ2-6 | NA | TRBV5-1 | CASSPDSSGANVLTF | TGCGCCAGCAGCCCCGACAGCTCTGGGGCCAACGTCCTGACTTTC
few | TRBJ2-2 | NA | TRBV6-1 | CASSEREGANTGELFF | TGTGCCAGCAGTGAACGGGAAGGGGCGAACACCGGGGAGCTGTTTTTT
once | TRBJ2-1 | TRBD2 | TRBV7-2 | CASSFGREVNEQFF | TGTGCCAGCAGCTTCGGGAGGGAGGTAAATGAGCAGTTCTTC
NA | TRBJ2-4 | TRBD2 | TRBV7-2 | CASSQTSGRLVKNIQYF | TGTGCCAGCAGCCAGACTAGCGGGAGATTAGTCAAAAACATTCAGTACTTC
NA | TRBJ1-5 | NA | TRBV6-5 | CASSVGEPQHF | TGTGCCAGCAGTGTTGGGGAGCCCCAGCATTTT
NA | TRBJ1-1 | NA | TRBV29-1 | CSVFYSPTGNTEAFF | TGCAGCGTTTTCTATTCACCAACAGGGAACACTGAAGCTTTCTTT
once | TRBJ1-2 | NA | TRBV28 | CASSLSTGLGSGGYTF | TGTGCCAGCAGTTTATCCACAGGGTTGGGATCGGGTGGCTACACCTTC
NA | TRBJ2-3 | TRBD2 | TRBV9 | CASSARASGSDTQYF | TGTGCCAGCAGCGCCAGGGCTAGCGGGAGTGATACGCAGTATTTT
NA | TRBJ2-1 | NA | TRBV18 | CASSLYNEQFF | TGTGCCAGCTCACTCTACAATGAGCAGTTCTTC
NA | TRBJ1-4 | TRBD1 | TRBV5-1 | CASTDAGTGGEKLFF | TGCGCCAGCACCGACGCCGGGACAGGGGGTGAAAAACTGTTTTTT
NA | TRBJ2-1 | NA | TRBV7-2 | CASSLAQGNEQFF | TGTGCCAGCAGCTTAGCACAGGGAAATGAGCAGTTCTTC
NA | TRBJ2-2 | NA | TRBV30 | CAWSVQYRLGDTGELFF | TGTGCCTGGAGTGTACAGTATCGGCTCGGAGACACCGGGGAGCTGTTTTTT
few | TRBJ2-3 | NA | TRBV5-1 | CASSLRGSTSTDTQYF | TGCGCCAGCAGCTTGAGGGGCTCCACTAGCACAGATACGCAGTATTTT